This entry concerns a single T cell receptor beta chain. Antigen: not known. These data belong to a study of cytomegalovirus exposure and HLA in healthy donors. Study-wide background: It was reported in a later analysis that the same platform had been used for the 120 or so validation repertoires as for the approximately 700 first-cohort repertoires.

General study points: Using the classifier, cytomegalovirus status was reportedly diagnosed with high specificity and sensitivity.

The method was immunoSEQ multiplex PCR; TCRdb's version includes in-frame clones alone and lacks a portion of them. Of some 140,000 clones in the sample, 84% were seen once. Deletions cut 0 bases from V and 6 bases from J, with 10 bases between. The length of the CDR3 is 15 residues. CDR1 and CDR2 from the germline V gene are SGHRS and YFSETQ. Sequences were obtained from PBMCs. The gene calls are TRBV5-1 and TRBJ1-6; D is unresolved. The receptor was isolated from a woman aged 30 to 39 in good health and CMV-seronegative. The CDR3 protein is CASSLDIAGNSPLHF. The CDR3 DNA is TGCGCCAGCAGCTTGGATATCGCGGGTAATTCACCCCTCCACTTT.